A selection of T cell receptor beta chains follows, all from one sample in a study of blood T cell repertoires in COVID-19. Libraries were prepared by immunoSEQ multiplex PCR; TCRdb keeps only in-frame clonotypes and omits some of them. Here the sample spans around 250,000 clones, roughly 85% being singletons. The specimen sequenced was PBMCs or T cells enriched from blood (not recorded which). Source of these receptors: a woman aged 50 to 60 who had recovered from COVID-19. CDR3s include the opening cysteine and the closing phenylalanine or tryptophan. A D gene is named only where the DNA matches it firmly. Rows may omit the clone size; those that give it use once, few, many or a size class.

D: TRBD1; length: 15; size: .; V: TRBV30; J: TRBJ1-6; CDR3: CAGLTSGGGGSPLHF; DNA: TGTGCCGGACTCACTTCAGGGGGCGGGGGTTCACCCCTCCACTTT
D: TRBD1; length: 18; size: .; V: TRBV18; J: TRBJ1-5; CDR3: CASSPGRDRVHSNQPQHF; DNA: TGTGCCAGCTCCCCCGGTCGGGACAGGGTTCATAGCAATCAGCCCCAGCATTTT
D: TRBD1; length: 12; size: .; V: TRBV10-3; J: TRBJ1-5; CDR3: CAISQGDQPQHF; DNA: TGTGCCATCAGCCAGGGGGATCAGCCCCAGCATTTT
D: TRBD2; length: 15; size: .; V: TRBV5-4; J: TRBJ2-1; CDR3: CASSLRAGFYNEQFF; DNA: TGTGCCAGCAGTCTAAGAGCGGGATTCTACAATGAGCAGTTCTTC
D: .; length: 15; size: .; V: TRBV5-1; J: TRBJ1-3; CDR3: CASSLSSGSGNTIYF; DNA: TGCGCCAGCAGCTTGAGTTCAGGGTCTGGAAACACCATATATTTT
D: .; length: 12; size: .; V: TRBV19; J: TRBJ2-2; CDR3: CASSMGAGELFF; DNA: TGTGCCAGTAGTATGGGCGCCGGGGAGCTGTTTTTT
D: TRBD1; length: 17; size: .; V: TRBV7-9; J: TRBJ1-4; CDR3: CASSLVGQGATNEKLFF; DNA: TGTGCCAGCAGCTTAGTGGGCCAGGGGGCCACTAATGAAAAACTGTTTTTT
D: TRBD1; length: 13; size: few; V: TRBV28; J: TRBJ1-2; CDR3: CASSYRGGYGYTF; DNA: TGTGCCAGCAGTTACAGGGGTGGCTATGGCTACACCTTC
D: .; length: 13; size: .; V: TRBV27; J: TRBJ2-3; CDR3: CASSSSGVDTQYF; DNA: TGTGCCAGCAGTTCCTCGGGGGTAGATACGCAGTATTTT
D: .; length: 16; size: few; V: TRBV6-1; J: TRBJ1-6; CDR3: CASSERYRQGRSPLHF; DNA: TGTGCCAGCAGTGAAAGGTATAGGCAGGGTCGTTCACCCCTCCACTTT
D: .; length: 15; size: .; V: TRBV5-4; J: TRBJ2-3; CDR3: CASSLAGGGTDTQYF; DNA: TGTGCCAGCAGCTTGGCCGGAGGGGGCACAGATACGCAGTATTTT
D: .; length: 15; size: .; V: TRBV28; J: TRBJ2-5; CDR3: CASSLVAQWRETQYF; DNA: TGTGCCAGCAGCTTAGTCGCGCAGTGGAGAGAGACCCAGTACTTC
D: .; length: 13; size: .; V: TRBV29-1; J: TRBJ1-5; CDR3: CSVGEKGGQPQHF; DNA: TGCAGCGTTGGAGAAAAAGGGGGTCAGCCCCAGCATTTT
D: TRBD1; length: 12; size: .; V: TRBV18; J: TRBJ1-2; CDR3: CASSRDSSGYTF; DNA: TGTGCCAGCTCACGGGACAGCTCCGGCTACACCTTC
D: TRBD1; length: 16; size: .; V: TRBV5-5; J: TRBJ1-1; CDR3: CASSFLPGQRNTEAFF; DNA: TGTGCCAGCAGCTTTTTACCGGGACAGAGGAACACTGAAGCTTTCTTT
D: .; length: 15; size: .; V: TRBV13; J: TRBJ2-5; CDR3: CASSLRLTGPETQYF; DNA: TGTGCCAGCAGCTTAAGGCTCACAGGGCCGGAGACCCAGTACTTC
D: .; length: 16; size: .; V: TRBV28; J: TRBJ1-6; CDR3: CASSESGRARNSPLHF; DNA: TGTGCCAGCAGCGAATCTGGCAGGGCTAGGAATTCACCCCTCCACTTT
D: .; length: 15; size: .; V: TRBV6-1; J: TRBJ2-1; CDR3: CASSERQGKYNEQFF; DNA: TGTGCCAGCAGTGAACGGCAGGGGAAATACAATGAGCAGTTCTTC
D: .; length: 14; size: .; V: TRBV7-9; J: TRBJ2-3; CDR3: CASSPPTGEGAQYF; DNA: TGTGCCAGCAGTCCACCGACAGGGGAGGGCGCGCAGTATTTT
D: .; length: 15; size: .; V: TRBV24-1; J: TRBJ2-1; CDR3: CATSDLVAGNNEQFF; DNA: TGTGCCACCAGTGATTTGGTGGCGGGGAACAATGAGCAGTTCTTC
D: .; length: 19; size: once; V: TRBV7-2; J: TRBJ1-6; CDR3: CASSLAQNDPDIYNSPLHF; DNA: TGTGCCAGCAGCTTAGCCCAGAACGACCCCGACATTTATAATTCACCCCTCCACTTT
D: .; length: 11; size: .; V: TRBV29-1; J: TRBJ1-1; CDR3: CSVVEGPEAFF; DNA: TGCAGCGTTGTGGAGGGACCTGAAGCTTTCTTT
D: .; length: 16; size: .; V: TRBV2; J: TRBJ1-1; CDR3: CASSLWTATGGTEAFF; DNA: TGTGCCAGCAGTTTATGGACAGCCACAGGAGGCACTGAAGCTTTCTTT
D: TRBD2; length: 18; size: .; V: TRBV19; J: TRBJ2-7; CDR3: CASSATILGLAEIYEQYF; DNA: TGTGCCAGTAGCGCAACTATCCTGGGACTAGCGGAGATCTACGAGCAGTACTTC
D: TRBD2; length: 16; size: .; V: TRBV6-5; J: TRBJ2-1; CDR3: CASSYSSSGGGNEQFF; DNA: TGTGCCAGCAGTTACTCGAGCAGCGGGGGGGGCAATGAGCAGTTCTTC
D: TRBD2; length: 15; size: .; V: TRBV19; J: TRBJ2-3; CDR3: CASSPGLEATDTQYF; DNA: TGTGCCAGTAGCCCCGGACTAGAGGCGACAGATACGCAGTATTTT
D: TRBD2; length: 19; size: .; V: TRBV19; J: TRBJ2-3; CDR3: CASRPYLLLAGETPDTQYF; DNA: TGTGCCAGTAGACCATACCTCCTCCTAGCGGGAGAGACCCCAGATACGCAGTATTTT
D: .; length: 11; size: .; V: TRBV28; J: TRBJ2-7; CDR3: CASQGQYEQYF; DNA: TGTGCCAGCCAGGGGCAATACGAGCAGTACTTC
D: TRBD2; length: 14; size: .; V: TRBV7-2; J: TRBJ2-3; CDR3: CASSLRAGEGTQYF; DNA: TGTGCCAGCAGCTTAAGAGCGGGAGAGGGTACGCAGTATTTT
D: TRBD1; length: 14; size: .; V: TRBV6-2/TRBV6-3; J: TRBJ2-1; CDR3: CASSFWTGYNEQFF; DNA: TGTGCCAGCAGTTTTTGGACAGGGTACAATGAGCAGTTCTTC
D: TRBD1; length: 15; size: .; V: TRBV6-1; J: TRBJ1-3; CDR3: CASSNRGMAGNTIYF; DNA: TGTGCCAGCAGCAACAGGGGGATGGCTGGAAACACCATATATTTT
D: .; length: 15; size: .; V: TRBV7-9; J: TRBJ1-1; CDR3: CASSLGQSGNTEAFF; DNA: TGTGCCAGCAGCTTAGGACAGTCTGGGAACACTGAAGCTTTCTTT
D: .; length: 15; size: .; V: TRBV4-1; J: TRBJ2-1; CDR3: CASSPGTQLTNEQFF; DNA: TGCGCCAGCAGCCCAGGGACTCAATTGACGAATGAGCAGTTCTTC
D: .; length: 16; size: .; V: TRBV5-1; J: TRBJ2-1; CDR3: CASSWGYRGSENEQFF; DNA: TGCGCCAGCAGCTGGGGTTATCGGGGTAGCGAAAATGAGCAGTTCTTC
D: .; length: 15; size: .; V: TRBV29-1; J: TRBJ1-3; CDR3: CSVDQGGVSGNTIYF; DNA: TGCAGCGTTGACCAAGGGGGTGTCTCTGGAAACACCATATATTTT
D: .; length: 14; size: .; V: TRBV15; J: TRBJ2-3; CDR3: CATSRVQNTDTQYF; DNA: TGTGCCACCAGCAGAGTACAGAACACAGATACGCAGTATTTT
D: .; length: 15; size: once; V: TRBV6-5; J: TRBJ1-5; CDR3: CASSYSRQGNQPQHF; DNA: TGTGCCAGCAGTTACTCCCGACAGGGCAATCAGCCCCAGCATTTT
D: TRBD2; length: 15; size: once; V: TRBV6-2/TRBV6-3; J: TRBJ2-1; CDR3: CASSYGSGRAREQFF; DNA: TGTGCCAGCAGTTACGGTAGCGGGAGGGCCCGGGAGCAGTTCTTC
D: TRBD1; length: 14; size: .; V: TRBV29-1; J: TRBJ1-4; CDR3: CSVADRAANEKLFF; DNA: TGCAGCGTTGCGGACAGGGCGGCTAATGAAAAACTGTTTTTT
D: .; length: 13; size: .; V: TRBV6-5; J: TRBJ1-6; CDR3: CASTRDYNSPLHF; DNA: TGTGCCAGCACCCGGGACTATAATTCACCCCTCCACTTT
D: .; length: 14; size: .; V: TRBV2; J: TRBJ2-1; CDR3: CASNTESFYNEQFF; DNA: TGTGCCAGCAATACCGAGAGTTTTTACAATGAGCAGTTCTTC
D: .; length: 14; size: once; V: TRBV28; J: TRBJ2-7; CDR3: CASRSGRDSYEQYF; DNA: TGTGCCAGCAGAAGTGGACGGGACTCCTACGAGCAGTACTTC
D: .; length: 14; size: .; V: TRBV2; J: TRBJ2-7; CDR3: CASSAQAGRYEQYF; DNA: TGTGCCAGCAGTGCCCAGGCGGGACGATACGAGCAGTACTTC
D: .; length: 13; size: .; V: TRBV2; J: TRBJ2-5; CDR3: CASSVDRQETQYF; DNA: TGTGCCAGCAGTGTGGACAGACAAGAGACCCAGTACTTC
D: TRBD1; length: 16; size: once; V: TRBV5-6; J: TRBJ2-7; CDR3: CASSFRFQDRKNGQYF; DNA: TGTGCCAGCAGCTTTAGGTTCCAGGACAGGAAAAACGGGCAGTACTTC
D: .; length: 11; size: .; V: TRBV10-3; J: TRBJ2-7; CDR3: CAISLGDEQYF; DNA: TGTGCCATCAGCCTAGGCGACGAGCAGTACTTC
D: TRBD2; length: 16; size: few; V: TRBV24-1; J: TRBJ2-1; CDR3: CATSDAGTSGINEQFF; DNA: TGTGCCACCAGTGACGCCGGGACTAGCGGAATCAATGAGCAGTTCTTC
D: .; length: 13; size: .; V: TRBV28; J: TRBJ2-5; CDR3: CATLRGGWETQYF; DNA: TGTGCCACCCTCCGGGGTGGATGGGAGACCCAGTACTTC
D: .; length: 15; size: .; V: TRBV27; J: TRBJ2-3; CDR3: CASRNWRTGTDTQYF; DNA: TGTGCCAGCAGGAATTGGAGAACCGGCACAGATACGCAGTATTTT
D: .; length: 15; size: .; V: TRBV7-9; J: TRBJ2-7; CDR3: CASSSQGRSSYEQYF; DNA: TGTGCCAGCAGCTCACAGGGGAGGAGCTCCTACGAGCAGTACTTC
D: .; length: 18; size: .; V: TRBV19; J: TRBJ1-1; CDR3: CASSIAWQIGYANTEAFF; DNA: TGTGCCAGTAGTATAGCTTGGCAAATCGGGTATGCGAACACTGAAGCTTTCTTT
D: .; length: 14; size: .; V: TRBV15; J: TRBJ1-3; CDR3: CATSRVGNRGTIYF; DNA: TGTGCCACCAGCAGAGTTGGTAACCGGGGCACCATATATTTT
D: .; length: 12; size: .; V: TRBV28; J: TRBJ2-3; CDR3: CASKAGAVTQYF; DNA: TGTGCCAGCAAGGCAGGGGCTGTTACGCAGTATTTT